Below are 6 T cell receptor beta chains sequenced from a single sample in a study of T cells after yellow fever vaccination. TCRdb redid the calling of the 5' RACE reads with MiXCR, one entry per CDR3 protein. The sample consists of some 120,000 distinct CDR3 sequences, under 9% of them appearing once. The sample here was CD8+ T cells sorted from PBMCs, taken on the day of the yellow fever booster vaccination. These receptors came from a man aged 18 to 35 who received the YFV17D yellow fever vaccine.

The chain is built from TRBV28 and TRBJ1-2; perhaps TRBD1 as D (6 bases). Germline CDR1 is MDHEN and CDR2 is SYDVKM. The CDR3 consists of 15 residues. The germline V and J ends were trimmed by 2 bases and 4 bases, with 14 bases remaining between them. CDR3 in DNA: TGTGCCAGCAGTTTAGCCCTCGGACAGATCTATGGCTACACCTTC. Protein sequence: CASSLALGQIYGYTF.

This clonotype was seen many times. CDR3 bases: TGTGCCAGCAGCTCACGGGGATTCCAAGAGACCCAGTACTTC. Protein: CASSSRGFQETQYF. The chain is built from TRBV7-9 and TRBJ2-5; maybe TRBD2 (5 bases). The V end was cut by 4 bases, the J end by 1 base, with 10 bases between. Germline V gene data show CDR1 as SEHNR and CDR2 as FQNEAQ (reference sequence). The CDR3 runs 14 residues.

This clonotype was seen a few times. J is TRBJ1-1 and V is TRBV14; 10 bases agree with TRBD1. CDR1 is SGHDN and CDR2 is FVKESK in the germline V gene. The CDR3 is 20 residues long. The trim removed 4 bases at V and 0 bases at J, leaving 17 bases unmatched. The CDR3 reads CASSPTGGLYLNRMNTEAFF. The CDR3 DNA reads TGTGCCAGCAGCCCGACAGGGGGCCTATACCTAAACCGCATGAACACTGAAGCTTTCTTT.

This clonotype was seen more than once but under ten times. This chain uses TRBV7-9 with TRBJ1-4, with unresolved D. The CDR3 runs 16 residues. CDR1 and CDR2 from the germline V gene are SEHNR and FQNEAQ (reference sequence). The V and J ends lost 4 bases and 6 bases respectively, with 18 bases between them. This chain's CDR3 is CASSSTSGWRYEKLFF. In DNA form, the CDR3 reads TGTGCCAGCAGCTCAACATCGGGTTGGCGATATGAAAAACTGTTTTTT.

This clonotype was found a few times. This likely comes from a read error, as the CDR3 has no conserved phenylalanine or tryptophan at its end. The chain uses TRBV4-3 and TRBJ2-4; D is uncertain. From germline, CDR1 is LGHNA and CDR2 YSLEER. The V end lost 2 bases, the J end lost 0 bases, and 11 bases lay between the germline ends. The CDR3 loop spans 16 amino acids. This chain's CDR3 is CASSQLDGVAKNIQYL. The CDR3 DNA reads TGCGCCAGCAGCCAACTGGACGGAGTAGCCAAAAACATTCAGTACTTA.

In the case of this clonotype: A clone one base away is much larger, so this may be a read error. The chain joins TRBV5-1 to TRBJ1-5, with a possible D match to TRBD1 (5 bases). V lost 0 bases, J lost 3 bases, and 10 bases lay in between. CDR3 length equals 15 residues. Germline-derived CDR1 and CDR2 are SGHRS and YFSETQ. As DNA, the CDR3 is TGCGCCAGCAGCTTGGACGGGGGAAACAATCAGCCCCAGCATTTT. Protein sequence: CASSLDGGNNQPQHF.